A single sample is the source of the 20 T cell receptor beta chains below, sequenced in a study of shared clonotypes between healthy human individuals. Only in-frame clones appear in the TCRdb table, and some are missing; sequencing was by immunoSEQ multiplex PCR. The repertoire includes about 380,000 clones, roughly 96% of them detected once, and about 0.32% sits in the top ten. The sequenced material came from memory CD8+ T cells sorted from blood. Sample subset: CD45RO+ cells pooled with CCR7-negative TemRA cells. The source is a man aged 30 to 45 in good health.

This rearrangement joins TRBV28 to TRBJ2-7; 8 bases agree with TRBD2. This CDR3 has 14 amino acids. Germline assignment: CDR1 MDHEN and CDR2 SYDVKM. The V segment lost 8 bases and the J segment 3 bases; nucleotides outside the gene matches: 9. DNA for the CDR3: TGTGCCAGCGATCGAGCGGGAGCCTTCTACGAGCAGTACTTC. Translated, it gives CASDRAGAFYEQYF.

The CDR3: CASSAGKNEQFF. For the CDR3, the DNA is TGTGCCAGCTCCGCGGGAAAAAATGAGCAGTTCTTC. The chain is built from TRBV11-3 and TRBJ2-1; TRBD2 is a possible D gene (6 bases). Trimming took 8 bases from V and 7 from J, leaving 12 bases between them. Per germline, CDR1 SGHNT and CDR2 YENEEA. The CDR3 has 12 amino acids.

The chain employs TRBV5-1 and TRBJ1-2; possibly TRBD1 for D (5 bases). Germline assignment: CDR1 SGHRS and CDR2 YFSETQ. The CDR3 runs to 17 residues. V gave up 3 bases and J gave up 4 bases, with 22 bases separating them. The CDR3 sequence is CASSSSGTPGALYGYTF. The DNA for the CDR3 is TGCGCCAGCAGCTCATCCGGGACGCCTGGGGCCCTCTATGGCTACACCTTC.

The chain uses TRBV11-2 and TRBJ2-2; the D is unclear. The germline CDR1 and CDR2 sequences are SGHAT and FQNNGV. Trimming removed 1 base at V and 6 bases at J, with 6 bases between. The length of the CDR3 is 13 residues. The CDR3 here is CASSLGVSGELFF. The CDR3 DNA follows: TGTGCCAGCAGCTTAGGAGTATCCGGGGAGCTGTTTTTT.

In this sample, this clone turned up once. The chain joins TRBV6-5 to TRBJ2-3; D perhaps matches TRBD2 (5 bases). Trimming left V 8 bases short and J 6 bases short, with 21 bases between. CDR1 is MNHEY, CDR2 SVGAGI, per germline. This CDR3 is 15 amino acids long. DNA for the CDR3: TGTGCCAGCGCACTCGCTAGCAAGCCCTTGGATACGCAGTATTTT. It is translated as CASALASKPLDTQYF.

The CDR3 DNA reads as TGTGCCAGCAGCCCCCGACAGGGTCCAGATACGCAGTATTTT. Encoded protein: CASSPRQGPDTQYF. V gene TRBV9 combines with J gene TRBJ2-3; 7 bases are a match to TRBD1. After removal of 4 bases from V and 4 bases from J, the junction contained 6 bases not matched to a gene. CDR1 and CDR2 (germline): SGDLS, YYNGEE. CDR3 length: 14 amino acids.

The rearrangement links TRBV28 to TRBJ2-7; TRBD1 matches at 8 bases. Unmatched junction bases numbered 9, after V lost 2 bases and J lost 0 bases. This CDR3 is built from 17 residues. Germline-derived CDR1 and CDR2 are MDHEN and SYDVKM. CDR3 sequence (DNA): TGTGCCAGCAGTTTAGCCCCAGGGGGCCTGAGCTCCTACGAGCAGTACTTC. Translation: CASSLAPGGLSSYEQYF.

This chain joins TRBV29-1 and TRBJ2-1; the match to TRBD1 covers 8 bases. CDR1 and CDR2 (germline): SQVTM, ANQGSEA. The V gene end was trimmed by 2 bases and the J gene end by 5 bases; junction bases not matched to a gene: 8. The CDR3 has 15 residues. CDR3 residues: CSVESRTGINNEQFF. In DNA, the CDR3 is TGCAGCGTTGAATCCCGGACAGGGATTAACAATGAGCAGTTCTTC.

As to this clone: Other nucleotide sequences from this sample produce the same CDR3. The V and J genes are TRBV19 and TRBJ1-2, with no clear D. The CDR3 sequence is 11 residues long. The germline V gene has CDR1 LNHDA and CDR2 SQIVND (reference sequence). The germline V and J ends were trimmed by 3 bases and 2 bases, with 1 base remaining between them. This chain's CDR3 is CASSINYGYTF. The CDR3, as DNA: TGTGCCAGTAGTATCAACTATGGCTACACCTTC.

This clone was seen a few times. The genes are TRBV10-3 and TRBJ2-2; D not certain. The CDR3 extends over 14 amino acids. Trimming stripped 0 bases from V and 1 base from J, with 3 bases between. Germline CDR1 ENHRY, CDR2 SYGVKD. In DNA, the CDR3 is TGTGCCATCAGTGAGTCACAGAACACCGGGGAGCTGTTTTTT. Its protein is CAISESQNTGELFF.

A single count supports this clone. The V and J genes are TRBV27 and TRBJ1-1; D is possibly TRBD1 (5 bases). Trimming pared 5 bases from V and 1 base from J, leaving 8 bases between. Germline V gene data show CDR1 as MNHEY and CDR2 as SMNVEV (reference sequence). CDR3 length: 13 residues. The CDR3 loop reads CASSNTGNTEAFF. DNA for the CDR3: TGTGCCAGCAGTAATACAGGGAACACTGAAGCTTTCTTT.

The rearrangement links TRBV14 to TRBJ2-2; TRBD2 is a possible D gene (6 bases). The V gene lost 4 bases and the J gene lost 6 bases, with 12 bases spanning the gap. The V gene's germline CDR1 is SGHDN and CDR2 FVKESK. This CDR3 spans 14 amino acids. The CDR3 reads CASSPPGVPGELFF. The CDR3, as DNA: TGTGCCAGCAGCCCACCGGGAGTCCCCGGGGAGCTGTTTTTT.

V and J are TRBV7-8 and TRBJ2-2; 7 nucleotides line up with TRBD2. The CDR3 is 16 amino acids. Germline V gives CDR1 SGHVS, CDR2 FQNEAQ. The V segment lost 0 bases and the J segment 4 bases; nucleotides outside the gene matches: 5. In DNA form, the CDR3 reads TGTGCCAGCAGCTTAGCGGTGAGCGGGATCACCGGGGAGCTGTTTTTT. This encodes CASSLAVSGITGELFF.

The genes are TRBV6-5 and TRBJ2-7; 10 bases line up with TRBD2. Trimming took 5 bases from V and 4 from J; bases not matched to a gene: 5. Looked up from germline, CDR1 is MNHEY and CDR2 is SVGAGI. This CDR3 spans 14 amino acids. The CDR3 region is CASSRTSGLYEQYF. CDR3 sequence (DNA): TGTGCCAGCAGTAGGACTAGCGGACTATACGAGCAGTACTTC.

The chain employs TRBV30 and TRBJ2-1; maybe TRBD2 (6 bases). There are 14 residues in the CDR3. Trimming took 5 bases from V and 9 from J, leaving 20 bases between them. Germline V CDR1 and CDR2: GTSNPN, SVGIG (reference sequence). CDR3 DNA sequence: TGTGCCTGGGGTCAACTAGCCCGAAGTGGTGAGCAGTTCTTC. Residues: CAWGQLARSGEQFF.

This CDR3 reads CASSQRDRNTYEQFF. In DNA form, the CDR3 reads TGTGCCAGCAGCCAACGGGACAGGAATACTTATGAGCAGTTCTTC. The gene calls are TRBV7-2 and TRBJ2-1; 8 bases map to TRBD1. CDR1 and CDR2 (germline): SGHTA, FQGNSA. This CDR3 spans 15 amino acids. V shed 5 bases and J 8 bases; nucleotides not matched to a gene: 11.

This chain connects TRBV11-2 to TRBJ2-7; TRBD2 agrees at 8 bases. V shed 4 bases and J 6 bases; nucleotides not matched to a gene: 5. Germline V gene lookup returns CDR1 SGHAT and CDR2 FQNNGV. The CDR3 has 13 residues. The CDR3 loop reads CASSSRTSSEQYF. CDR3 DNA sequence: TGTGCCAGCAGCTCTCGGACTAGCTCCGAGCAGTACTTC.

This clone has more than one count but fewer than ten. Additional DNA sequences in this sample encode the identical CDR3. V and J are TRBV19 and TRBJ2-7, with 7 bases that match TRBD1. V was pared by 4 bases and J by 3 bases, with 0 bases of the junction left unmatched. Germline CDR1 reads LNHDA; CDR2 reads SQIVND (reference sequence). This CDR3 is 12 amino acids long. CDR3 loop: CASSTGGYEQYF. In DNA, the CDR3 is TGTGCCAGTAGTACAGGGGGCTACGAGCAGTACTTC.

The CDR3: CASSLWGGHSRYGEQYF. CDR3 in DNA: TGCGCCAGCAGCTTGTGGGGTGGACACAGTAGGTATGGCGAGCAGTACTTC. The chain couples TRBV5-1 to TRBJ2-7; maybe TRBD1 (5 bases). The CDR3 spans 17 residues. Deletions cut 1 base from V and 6 bases from J, with 23 bases between. CDR1 SGHRS and CDR2 YFSETQ come from the germline V gene.

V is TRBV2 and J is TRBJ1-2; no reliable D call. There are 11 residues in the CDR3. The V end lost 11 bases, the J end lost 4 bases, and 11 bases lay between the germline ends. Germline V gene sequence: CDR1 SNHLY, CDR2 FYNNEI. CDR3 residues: CACPSLYGYTF. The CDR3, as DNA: TGTGCCTGCCCGAGCCTCTATGGCTACACCTTC.